The 18 T cell receptor beta chains in this list originate from one sample, sequenced in a study of early stage breast cancer tumors. Generated by immunoSEQ multiplex PCR, the TCRdb table keeps only in-frame clones and is missing some. The table has tens of thousands of clones, over 65% seen once. Sequencing was performed on blood. The receptors were gathered from a person aged 55 to 70 with breast cancer.

The chain is built from TRBV7-9 and TRBJ2-1; D unclear. The CDR3 spans 15 residues. With 1 base removed from V and 9 bases from J, the gap between germline ends came to 16 bases. CDR1 is SEHNR, CDR2 FQNEAQ, per germline (reference sequence). The CDR3: CASSLDLAGWGEQFF. The DNA of the CDR3 is TGTGCCAGCAGCTTAGATTTGGCAGGTTGGGGTGAGCAGTTCTTC.

The chain carries TRBV6-5 and TRBJ1-2, with 7 bases identical to TRBD1. Trimming removed 6 bases from V and 6 bases from J; junction bases left unmatched: 7. This CDR3 has 13 amino acids. CDR1 and CDR2 (germline): MNHEY, SVGAGI. The CDR3 nucleotides are TGTGCCAGCAGCACCGGGACAGTTGATGGCTACACCTTC. Residues: CASSTGTVDGYTF.

This clone occurred once. The rearrangement links TRBV6-1 to TRBJ1-5; D is ambiguous. Trimming took 7 bases from V and 9 from J, leaving 16 bases between them. Germline values: CDR1 MNHNS, CDR2 SASEGT. The CDR3 sequence is 13 residues long. Here the CDR3 reads CASTKDYGGPQHF. The CDR3 DNA reads as TGTGCCAGCACAAAAGACTATGGAGGGCCCCAGCATTTT.

The chain is built from TRBV7-6 and TRBJ2-1; TRBD1 might be the D (6 bases). The germline V gene encodes CDR1 SGHVS and CDR2 FNYEAQ. The CDR3 runs to 15 residues. V dropped 0 bases and J dropped 4 bases, with 10 bases sitting between them. CDR3 sequence reads: CASSLALDSYNEQFF. CDR3 sequence (DNA): TGTGCCAGCAGCTTAGCGCTGGACAGTTACAATGAGCAGTTCTTC.

The rearrangement links TRBV7-9 to TRBJ1-4; weak D call: TRBD1 (5 bases). Trimming removed 4 bases from V and 4 bases from J, with 13 bases in between. CDR1 and CDR2 (germline): SEHNR, FQNEAQ (reference sequence). This CDR3 has 15 residues. In nucleotides, the CDR3 is TGTGCCAGCAGCTCGTACAGGTTTAATAATGAAAAACTGTTTTTT. It specifies CASSSYRFNNEKLFF.

This clone occurred once. V usage is TRBV5-1 and J usage is TRBJ1-2, with unresolved D. Germline V gene lookup returns CDR1 SGHRS and CDR2 YFSETQ. Trimming stripped 5 bases from V and 3 bases from J, with 14 bases between. CDR3 length equals 14 residues. The CDR3, as DNA: TGCGCCAGCAGTCCAGACAACCCCTACTATGGCTACACCTTC. As protein: CASSPDNPYYGYTF.

This chain links TRBV6-5 with TRBJ2-1; 8 nucleotides line up with TRBD2. J lost 7 bases, V lost 3 bases, and 11 bases had no gene match. CDR1 is MNHEY, CDR2 SVGAGI, per germline. This CDR3 contains 16 residues. The chain's CDR3 is CASSYSGAGGLNEQFF. The CDR3 DNA sequence: TGTGCCAGCAGTTATAGCGGGGCGGGAGGTCTGAATGAGCAGTTCTTC.

This clone occurred once. V and J are TRBV6-5 and TRBJ1-1, with D possibly being TRBD1 (5 bases). V was cut by 4 bases and J by 5 bases, with 14 bases left in between. Germline assignment: CDR1 MNHEY and CDR2 SVGAGI. The length of the CDR3 is 14 residues. CDR3 loop: CASSFDRGGTEAFF. The CDR3 DNA follows: TGTGCCAGCAGTTTTGACCGGGGGGGTACTGAAGCTTTCTTT.

The chain recombines TRBV6-1 with TRBJ1-5; the D is unclear. The CDR3 is 12 residues long. V shed 5 bases and J shed 13 bases, with 15 bases lying between them. Germline V gene sequence: CDR1 MNHNS, CDR2 SASEGT. The CDR3: CASSTPGPGQHF. For the CDR3, the DNA is TGTGCCAGCAGTACTCCGGGCCCAGGACAGCATTTT.

This chain links TRBV5-1 with TRBJ2-2; tentative D call: TRBD1 (6 bases). There are 16 residues in the CDR3. Germline assignment: CDR1 SGHRS and CDR2 YFSETQ. The V and J ends lost 5 bases and 2 bases respectively, with 16 bases between them. The CDR3 reads CASSRVGAGNTGELFF. Here the CDR3 DNA reads TGCGCCAGCAGTCGGGTGGGGGCCGGAAACACCGGGGAGCTGTTTTTT.

The V and J genes are TRBV18 and TRBJ1-5, with D perhaps TRBD1 (6 bases). Germline loops: CDR1 KGHSH, CDR2 LQKENI. V gave up 6 bases and J gave up 8 bases, with 14 bases separating them. The CDR3 loop spans 13 amino acids. CDR3 bases: TGTGCCAGCTCGGGGGGCACCTATGAGCCCCAGCATTTT. Protein: CASSGGTYEPQHF.

The gene calls are TRBV5-1 and TRBJ1-6, with 7 bases matching TRBD1. Looked up from germline, CDR1 is SGHRS and CDR2 is YFSETQ. This CDR3 spans 17 amino acids. The V and J ends lost 0 bases and 3 bases, in that order; junction bases with no gene match: 6. CDR3 sequence: CASSLGTGNLYNSPLHF. The CDR3, as DNA: TGCGCCAGCAGCTTGGGGACAGGAAACCTCTATAATTCACCCCTCCACTTT. The full variable domain, rest sourced from reference TRBV5-1 and TRBJ1-6, is KAGVTQTPRYLIKTRGQQVTLSCSPISGHRSVSWYQQTPGQGLQFLFEYFSETQRNKGNFPGRFSGRQFSNSRSEMNVSTLELGDSALYLCASSLGTGNLYNSPLHFGNGTRLTVT.

The chain has TRBV7-9 and TRBJ1-3, with a weak D call TRBD1 (5 bases). Looked up from germline, CDR1 is SEHNR and CDR2 is FQNEAQ (reference sequence). This CDR3 has 14 amino acids. V was pared by 5 bases and J by 0 bases, with 8 bases between. The CDR3 here is CASSLQDSGNTIYF. DNA of the CDR3: TGTGCCAGCAGCCTACAGGACTCTGGAAACACCATATATTTT.

This clone appeared a few times. The V and J genes are TRBV6-5 and TRBJ1-2; D is ambiguous. Between the trimmed V and J ends, which lost 4 bases and 4 bases, there was a span of 10 bases. Germline V gene data show CDR1 as MNHEY and CDR2 as SVGAGI. CDR3 length equals 13 residues. CDR3 bases: TGTGCCAGCAGTTTTAACGGATTCTATGGCTACACCTTC. Translated: CASSFNGFYGYTF.

In DNA, the CDR3 is TGTGCCAGCAGTTTATCGTTGGGGACTGTGCAGTTCTTC. Encoded protein: CASSLSLGTVQFF. J is TRBJ2-1 and V is TRBV27; D possibly corresponds to TRBD2 (6 bases). Between the trimmed V and J ends, which lost 0 bases and 12 bases, there was a span of 12 bases. CDR3 length: 13 amino acids. CDR1 is MNHEY and CDR2 is SMNVEV in the germline V gene (reference sequence).

The rearrangement uses TRBV6-5 and TRBJ1-2; D is perhaps TRBD1 (5 bases). Trimming removed 10 bases at V and 0 bases at J, with 9 bases between. The CDR3 is 12 residues long. Per the germline V gene, CDR1 is MNHEY and CDR2 is SVGAGI. CDR3 residues: CATRQTNYGYTF. The CDR3 region has the DNA TGTGCCACCAGACAGACTAACTATGGCTACACCTTC.

J is TRBJ1-4 and V is TRBV19; D uncertain. CDR3 length: 14 amino acids. The V and J ends lost 5 bases and 7 bases respectively, with 14 bases between them. Germline assignment: CDR1 LNHDA and CDR2 SQIVND (reference sequence). CDR3 coding DNA: TGTGCCAGTAGTCCCTTGGGGAGGGCTGAAAAACTGTTTTTT. It encodes CASSPLGRAEKLFF.

The rearrangement joins TRBV11-3 to TRBJ2-3; D assignment may be TRBD1 or TRBD2 (5 bases each). The germline CDR1 and CDR2 sequences are SGHNT and YENEEA. Trimming pared 0 bases from V and 2 bases from J, leaving 9 bases between. CDR3 length: 15 amino acids. CDR3: CASSLEGTPTDTQYF. Here the CDR3 DNA reads TGTGCCAGCAGCTTAGAGGGGACCCCCACAGATACGCAGTATTTT.